These T cell receptor beta chains were read from a single sample in a study of shared clonotypes between healthy human individuals. The method was immunoSEQ multiplex PCR; TCRdb's version includes in-frame clones alone and lacks a portion of them. The profile shows nearly 1 million clones, approximately 76% of them singletons. The sample taken for sequencing was memory CD4+ T cells sorted from blood. The receptors here all came from a young man in good health. CDR3s include the opening cysteine and the closing phenylalanine or tryptophan. Each record gives: J gene, clone size, V gene, D gene, CDR3 DNA, CDR3 protein. The D gene is left open where the match is weak. A row's size may be missing; if present it is once, few, many or a size class.

j_call: TRBJ2-7
clone_size: -
v_call: TRBV10-1
d_call: -
cdr3_nt: TGCGCCAGCAAGGGCCGGGGGCTTTACTACGAGCAGTACTTC
cdr3_aa: CASKGRGLYYEQYF

j_call: TRBJ2-7
clone_size: -
v_call: TRBV30
d_call: -
cdr3_nt: TGTGCCTGGAGCGTAAGTGGGGCCACTCGTTTCGAGCAGTACTTC
cdr3_aa: CAWSVSGATRFEQYF

j_call: TRBJ1-1
clone_size: -
v_call: TRBV19
d_call: -
cdr3_nt: TGTGCCAGTAGTATAAACACTGAAGCTTTCTTT
cdr3_aa: CASSINTEAFF

j_call: TRBJ2-1
clone_size: once
v_call: TRBV5-1
d_call: TRBD1
cdr3_nt: TGCGCCAGCAGCTTATCGGGACAGGGACCCAATGAGCAGTTCTTC
cdr3_aa: CASSLSGQGPNEQFF

j_call: TRBJ1-2
clone_size: -
v_call: TRBV7-8
d_call: -
cdr3_nt: TGTGCCAGCAGCCCGCGGGCAGCCTATGGCTACACCTTC
cdr3_aa: CASSPRAAYGYTF

j_call: TRBJ1-2
clone_size: -
v_call: TRBV29-1
d_call: TRBD1
cdr3_nt: TGCAGCGTTGAAGATGAGACAGGGGGTCGCTACACCTTC
cdr3_aa: CSVEDETGGRYTF

j_call: TRBJ2-1
clone_size: -
v_call: TRBV4-3
d_call: -
cdr3_nt: TGCGCCAGCAGCCAAGACGGGCTAGCCAATGAGCAGTTCTTC
cdr3_aa: CASSQDGLANEQFF

j_call: TRBJ2-3
clone_size: -
v_call: TRBV19
d_call: TRBD2
cdr3_nt: TGTGCCAGTAGAGCGGGAGACAGCGTTTATTCAGATACGCAGTATTTT
cdr3_aa: CASRAGDSVYSDTQYF

j_call: TRBJ2-3
clone_size: -
v_call: TRBV10-1
d_call: -
cdr3_nt: TGCGCCAGCAGTGATAACCGAGATACGCAGTATTTT
cdr3_aa: CASSDNRDTQYF

j_call: TRBJ2-5
clone_size: -
v_call: TRBV4-3
d_call: TRBD2
cdr3_nt: TGCGCCAGCAGCCAAGGGACTAGCGGGAGCGAGACCCAGTACTTC
cdr3_aa: CASSQGTSGSETQYF

j_call: TRBJ2-1
clone_size: once
v_call: TRBV11-2
d_call: TRBD2
cdr3_nt: TGTGCCAGCAGCTTAGATCCAGCGGGGGTTGGCAATGAGCAGTTCTTC
cdr3_aa: CASSLDPAGVGNEQFF

j_call: TRBJ1-6
clone_size: -
v_call: TRBV6-5
d_call: TRBD1
cdr3_nt: TGTGCCAGCAGTTCGACAGACAGGGTTCCGAATTCACCCCTCCACTTT
cdr3_aa: CASSSTDRVPNSPLHF

j_call: TRBJ2-7
clone_size: -
v_call: TRBV5-4
d_call: -
cdr3_nt: TGTGCCAGCAGTCCAACCGGGTGGTCCAACGAGCAGTACTTC
cdr3_aa: CASSPTGWSNEQYF

j_call: TRBJ1-1
clone_size: -
v_call: TRBV4-2
d_call: -
cdr3_nt: TGTGCCAGCAGCCAAGTGGAGGGTTCGAGGAACACTGAAGCTTTCTTT
cdr3_aa: CASSQVEGSRNTEAFF

j_call: TRBJ2-7
clone_size: -
v_call: TRBV6-7
d_call: -
cdr3_nt: TGTGCCAGTTTACTAGAGAAGTCCTACGAGCAGTACTTC
cdr3_aa: CASLLEKSYEQYF

j_call: TRBJ1-2
clone_size: once
v_call: TRBV7-9
d_call: -
cdr3_nt: TGTGCCAGCAGCCCTACAGGCCCGAGGGGTGGCTACACCTTC
cdr3_aa: CASSPTGPRGGYTF

j_call: TRBJ1-1
clone_size: -
v_call: TRBV5-1
d_call: TRBD1
cdr3_nt: TGCGCCAGCATCCAGGACAGGGACCCTGAAGCTTTCTTT
cdr3_aa: CASIQDRDPEAFF

j_call: TRBJ1-5
clone_size: -
v_call: TRBV28
d_call: TRBD1
cdr3_nt: TGTGCCAGCAGTTTATTTTCGGTGAGGGGGCCGAATCAGCCCCAGCATTTT
cdr3_aa: CASSLFSVRGPNQPQHF

j_call: TRBJ2-3
clone_size: -
v_call: TRBV27
d_call: -
cdr3_nt: TGTGCCAGCAGCCGGCCAGGGCTTGCAGATACGCAGTATTTT
cdr3_aa: CASSRPGLADTQYF

j_call: TRBJ2-1
clone_size: -
v_call: TRBV6-6
d_call: TRBD2
cdr3_nt: TGTGCCAGCAGGCCGGGACTAGCGGGGCTCTACAATGAGCAGTTCTTC
cdr3_aa: CASRPGLAGLYNEQFF

j_call: TRBJ2-1
clone_size: few
v_call: TRBV20-1
d_call: -
cdr3_nt: TGCAGTGCTAGAGATAAGGTTGAGCAGTTCTTC
cdr3_aa: CSARDKVEQFF

j_call: TRBJ2-2
clone_size: -
v_call: TRBV7-7
d_call: TRBD1
cdr3_nt: TGTGCTAGCAGCTACTCAGGGGGAAGGGGCGCCGGGGAGCTGTTTTTT
cdr3_aa: CASSYSGGRGAGELFF

j_call: TRBJ1-5
clone_size: -
v_call: TRBV6-6
d_call: -
cdr3_nt: TGTGCCAGCAGTCCGGGGGATAGCAATCAGCCCCAGCATTTT
cdr3_aa: CASSPGDSNQPQHF

j_call: TRBJ2-7
clone_size: -
v_call: TRBV7-6
d_call: -
cdr3_nt: TGTGCCAGCAGCTTAGCGGTCCCAAACGAGCAGTACTTC
cdr3_aa: CASSLAVPNEQYF

j_call: TRBJ2-5
clone_size: -
v_call: TRBV9
d_call: TRBD1
cdr3_nt: TGTGCCAGCAGCGTAGGAGGGACAGCACAAGAGACCCAGTACTTC
cdr3_aa: CASSVGGTAQETQYF

j_call: TRBJ2-3
clone_size: -
v_call: TRBV7-2
d_call: TRBD2
cdr3_nt: TGTGCCAGCAGCCGGATAGCGGGAGGAGGCACAGATACGCAGTATTTT
cdr3_aa: CASSRIAGGGTDTQYF

j_call: TRBJ2-1
clone_size: -
v_call: TRBV20-1
d_call: TRBD1
cdr3_nt: TGCAGTGTTAGACAGGGGAATGAGCAGTTCTTC
cdr3_aa: CSVRQGNEQFF